This is a list of T cell receptor beta chains from one sample in a study of graft-versus-host responses after intestinal transplantation. What these receptors recognize is not known. Sequencing used immunoSEQ multiplex PCR; TCRdb keeps in-frame clones, though not all of them. The table shows about 90,000 clones, with roughly 93% occurring only once. The material was unstimulated CD8+ T cells sorted from spleen or lymph node cells, obtained before transplant. The receptors shown here come from a human donor who was the organ donor for an intestinal transplant. Both conserved end residues are part of each CDR3. A D gene is named only where the DNA matches it firmly. Not all rows give a size; the values are once, few, many and, for expanded clones, a class.

size	D	length	J	V	CDR3	DNA
NA	NA	15	TRBJ2-3	TRBV5-1	CASSFGSGYTDTQYF	TGCGCCAGCAGCTTTGGATCAGGGTACACAGATACGCAGTATTTT
NA	TRBD2	20	TRBJ2-7	TRBV4-1	CASSHYPGTSGLKRPYEQYF	TGCGCCAGCAGCCATTACCCCGGGACTAGCGGGCTCAAAAGACCATACGAGCAGTACTTC
NA	NA	13	TRBJ2-7	TRBV28	CAINGGRSYEQYF	TGTGCCATCAATGGGGGCAGATCCTACGAGCAGTACTTC
NA	NA	13	TRBJ2-7	TRBV6-1	CASSDGTNGEQYF	TGTGCCAGCAGTGATGGGACAAACGGCGAGCAGTACTTC
NA	NA	14	TRBJ2-5	TRBV5-1	CASSLAPRGETQYF	TGCGCCAGCAGCTTGGCGCCTCGGGGGGAGACCCAGTACTTC
NA	NA	13	TRBJ1-2	TRBV28	CASSLSGGYGYTF	TGTGCCAGCAGTTTATCGGGGGGATACGGCTACACCTTC
NA	NA	14	TRBJ2-1	TRBV11-2	CASSLDVALNEQFF	TGTGCCAGCAGCTTAGATGTAGCCCTCAATGAGCAGTTCTTC
NA	TRBD1	17	TRBJ2-7	TRBV4-1	CASSQEPLPGTAYEQYF	TGCGCCAGCAGCCAAGAGCCTCTGCCCGGGACAGCTTACGAGCAGTACTTC
NA	TRBD1	15	TRBJ2-7	TRBV19	CASSRSARGRREQYF	TGTGCCAGTAGCCGCTCCGCCAGGGGGCGTCGGGAGCAGTACTTC
NA	NA	15	TRBJ2-1	TRBV30	CAWSVDGGSYNEQFF	TGTGCCTGGAGTGTGGACGGGGGCTCCTACAATGAGCAGTTCTTC
NA	TRBD2	15	TRBJ2-2	TRBV7-3	CASSSVGLNTGELFF	TGTGCCAGCAGCTCAGTGGGACTAAACACCGGGGAGCTGTTTTTT
NA	NA	11	TRBJ2-3	TRBV11-3	CASLDTDTQYF	TGTGCCAGCCTAGACACAGATACGCAGTATTTT
once	TRBD1	18	TRBJ1-2	TRBV2	CASSEVTGGKGHDYGYTF	TGTGCCAGCAGTGAAGTAACAGGGGGTAAGGGGCATGACTATGGCTACACCTTC
NA	TRBD1	14	TRBJ2-7	TRBV11-2	CASSQGQVSYEQYF	TGTGCCAGCAGCCAAGGACAGGTCTCCTACGAGCAGTACTTC
NA	NA	11	TRBJ2-7	TRBV9	CASSAVVGQYF	TGTGCCAGCAGCGCCGTGGTCGGGCAGTACTTC
NA	TRBD2	15	TRBJ2-7	TRBV6-1	CASSTGTSGFYEQYF	TGTGCCAGCAGTACCGGGACTAGCGGGTTCTACGAGCAGTACTTC